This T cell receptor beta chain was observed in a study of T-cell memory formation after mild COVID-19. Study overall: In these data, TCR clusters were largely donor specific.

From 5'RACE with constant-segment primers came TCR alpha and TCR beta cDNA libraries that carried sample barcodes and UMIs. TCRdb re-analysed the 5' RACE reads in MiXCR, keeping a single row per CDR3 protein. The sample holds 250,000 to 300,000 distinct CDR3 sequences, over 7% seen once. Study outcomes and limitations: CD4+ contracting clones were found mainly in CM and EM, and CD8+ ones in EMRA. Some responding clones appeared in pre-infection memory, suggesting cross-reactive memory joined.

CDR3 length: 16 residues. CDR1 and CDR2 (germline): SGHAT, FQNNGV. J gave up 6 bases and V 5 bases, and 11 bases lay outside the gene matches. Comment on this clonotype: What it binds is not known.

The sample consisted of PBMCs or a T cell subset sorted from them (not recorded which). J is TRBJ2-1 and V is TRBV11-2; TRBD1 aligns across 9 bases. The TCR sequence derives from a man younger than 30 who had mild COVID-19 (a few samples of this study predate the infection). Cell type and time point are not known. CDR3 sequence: CASSTPPGQGFNEQFF. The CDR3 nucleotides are TGTGCCAGCAGCACCCCTCCGGGACAGGGCTTCAATGAGCAGTTCTTC. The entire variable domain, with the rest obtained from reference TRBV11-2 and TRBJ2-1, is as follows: EAGVAQSPRYKIIEKRQSVAFWCNPISGHATLYWYQQILGQGPKLLIQFQNNGVVDDSQLPKDRFSAERLKGVDSTLKIQPAKLEDSAVYLCASSTPPGQGFNEQFFGPGTRLTVL.